This T cell receptor (beta chain) was sequenced in a study of CD8 T cells in ankylosing spondylitis. As for this clonotype: Its matching antigen is unknown.

The CDR3 is 16 amino acids. V lost 1 base and J lost 0, with 11 bases in between. The germline CDR1 and CDR2 sequences are MNHEY and SMNVEV (reference sequence). It was by quantitative 5'-RACE with molecular barcodes that TCR beta libraries were made. TCRdb reprocessed the 5' RACE reads with MiXCR, giving one entry per CDR3 protein. The sample includes approximately 540,000 distinct CDR3 sequences, over 9.5% of them seen just once. Study-level findings and limits: Reportedly, disease-linked clones are significantly enriched in ankylosing spondylitis patients' matched synovial fluid. The study identified a TCR beta motif of under ten highly homologous variants that appeared characteristic of ankylosing spondylitis blood.

This TCR was sampled from a male donor with ankylosing spondylitis. The chain has TRBV27 and TRBJ2-3, with D tentatively TRBD2 (6 bases). Sequenced sample: blood, either unsorted or a sorted T cell fraction (not recorded which). CDR3 sequence (DNA): TGTGCCAGCAGTTTATGGGGCCGGGGGAGCACAGATACGCAGTATTTT. Translated: CASSLWGRGSTDTQYF.